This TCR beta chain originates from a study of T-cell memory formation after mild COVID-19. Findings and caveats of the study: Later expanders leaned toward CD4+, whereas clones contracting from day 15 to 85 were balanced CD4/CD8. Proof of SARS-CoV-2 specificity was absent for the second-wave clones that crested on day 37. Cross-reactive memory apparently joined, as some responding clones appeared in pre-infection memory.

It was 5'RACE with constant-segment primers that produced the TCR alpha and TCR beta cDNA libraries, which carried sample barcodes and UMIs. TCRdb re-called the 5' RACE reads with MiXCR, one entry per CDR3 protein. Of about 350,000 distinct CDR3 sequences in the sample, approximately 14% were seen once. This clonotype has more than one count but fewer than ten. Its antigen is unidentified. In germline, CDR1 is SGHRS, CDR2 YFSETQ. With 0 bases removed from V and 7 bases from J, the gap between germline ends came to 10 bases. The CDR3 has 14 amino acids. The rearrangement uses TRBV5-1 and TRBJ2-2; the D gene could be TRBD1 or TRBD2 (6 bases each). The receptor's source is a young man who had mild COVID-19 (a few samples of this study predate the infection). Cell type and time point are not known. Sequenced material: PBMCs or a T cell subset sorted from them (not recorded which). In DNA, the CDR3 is TGCGCCAGCAGCTTGGCCGGGGGCGGCGGGGAGCTGTTTTTT. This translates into CASSLAGGGGELFF.